Each of the 7 T cell receptor beta chains below was sequenced from the same sample in a study of CD8+CD57+ T cells in acquired aplastic anemia. Profiling of TCR beta VDJ combinations and CDR3 sequences used genomic DNA as template. A single record per CDR3 protein comes from TCRdb applying MiXCR to the reads. The top ten hold 1.1% of the sample, which has about 160,000 distinct CDR3 sequences, roughly 45% seen once. Sequencing was performed on sorted CD4+, CD8+, or CD8+CD57+ T cells (not recorded which) from PBMCs. The receptors derive from a human donor in good health.

With regard to this clonotype: A read error is possible here, since a much larger clone lies one base away. The J gene is TRBJ2-7, the V gene TRBV5-8, with D possibly TRBD2 on 6 matching bases. This CDR3 has 14 residues. CDR1 and CDR2 from the germline V gene are SGHTS and YDEGEE. V was trimmed by 2 bases and J by 4 bases, leaving 13 bases between them. The CDR3 nucleotides read TGTGCCAGCAGCTTTAGCCGGGGACTTTACGAGCAGTACTTC. Translating gives CASSFSRGLYEQYF.

This clonotype has ten or more counts. V gene TRBV3-1 combines with J gene TRBJ2-5; D is unclear. This CDR3 is 13 amino acids long. The V gene lost 1 base and the J gene lost 5 bases, with 8 bases spanning the gap. The germline V gene encodes CDR1 LGHDT and CDR2 YNNKEL (reference sequence). CDR3 in amino acids: CASSQGSVETQYF. CDR3 DNA: TGTGCCAGCAGCCAAGGTTCGGTCGAGACCCAGTACTTC.

Of note for this clonotype: A junction boundary mismatches the germline segment, possibly from a read error. This chain joins TRBV4-2 and TRBJ2-2; 16 positions agree with TRBD2. CDR1 and CDR2 (germline): LGHNA, YNFKEQ. The CDR3 has 18 residues. CDR3 nucleotide sequence: TGTGCCAGCAGCCATGAGGGACTAGCGGGGGGGTACGGCGGGGAGCTGCTTTTT. This codes for CASSHEGLAGGYGGELLF.

This clonotype was seen many times. The chain combines TRBV12-3 or TRBV12-4 with TRBJ1-1, with D maybe TRBD1 (6 bases). Deletions cut 1 base from V and 5 bases from J, with 8 bases between. The CDR3 is 13 residues long. The DNA for the CDR3 is TGTGCCAGCAGTTTAGGGGGGCGGACTGAAGCTTTCTTT. Translation: CASSLGGRTEAFF.

The chain links TRBV25-1 to TRBJ2-1, with 10 bases matching TRBD2. This CDR3 spans 15 amino acids. CDR1 and CDR2 (germline): MGHDK, SYGVNS. The V gene end was trimmed by 2 bases and the J gene end by 4 bases; junction bases not matched to a gene: 2. CDR3 sequence: CASSEPGLAYNEQFF. In DNA, the CDR3 is TGTGCCAGCAGTGAACCGGGACTAGCGTACAATGAGCAGTTCTTC. Combining the CDR3 with reference TRBV25-1 and TRBJ2-1 gives the whole variable domain EADIYQTPRYLVIGTGKKITLECSQTMGHDKMYWYQQDPGMELHLIHYSYGVNSTEKGDLSSESTVSRIRTEHFPLTLESARPSHTSQYLCASSEPGLAYNEQFFGPGTRLTVL.

The sample holds many counts of this clonotype. This chain joins TRBV3-1 and TRBJ1-2; possibly TRBD1 for D (5 bases). The V and J ends lost 4 bases and 8 bases respectively, with 8 bases between them. CDR1 is LGHDT and CDR2 is YNNKEL in the germline V gene (reference sequence). This CDR3 has 11 amino acids. CDR3 DNA: TGTGCCAGCAGCCCGGGGGGGGGCTACACCTTC. Translated, it gives CASSPGGGYTF.

The V call is TRBV28, the J call TRBJ1-2; TRBD1 matches 9 bases. CDR1 and CDR2 from the germline V gene are MDHEN and SYDVKM. The CDR3 runs 14 residues. After removal of 5 bases from V and 7 bases from J, the junction contained 8 bases not matched to a gene. The CDR3 loop is CASSLTGGRSGYTF. CDR3 nucleotide sequence: TGTGCCAGCAGTCTTACAGGGGGCAGGTCTGGCTACACCTTC.